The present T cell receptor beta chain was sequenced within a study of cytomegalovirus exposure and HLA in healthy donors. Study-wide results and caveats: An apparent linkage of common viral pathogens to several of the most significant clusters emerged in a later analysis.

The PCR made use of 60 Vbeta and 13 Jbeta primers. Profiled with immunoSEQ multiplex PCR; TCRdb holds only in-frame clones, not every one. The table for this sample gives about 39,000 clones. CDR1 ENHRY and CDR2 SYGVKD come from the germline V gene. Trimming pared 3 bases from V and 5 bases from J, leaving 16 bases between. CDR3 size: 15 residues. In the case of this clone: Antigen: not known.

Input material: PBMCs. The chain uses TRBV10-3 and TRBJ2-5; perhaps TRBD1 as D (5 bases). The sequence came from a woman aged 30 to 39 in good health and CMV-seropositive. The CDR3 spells CAISEGAGRWETQYF. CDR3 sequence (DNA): TGTGCCATCAGTGAAGGGGCAGGTCGATGGGAGACCCAGTACTTC.